This T cell receptor (beta chain) was obtained from a study of cytomegalovirus exposure and HLA in healthy donors. Overall study context: The 90 to 150 validation repertoires used the same platform as the approximately 670 first-cohort repertoires (as reported by a later analysis).

With regard to this clone: The antigen remains undetermined.

V shed 2 bases and J 3 bases; nucleotides not matched to a gene: 6. The CDR3 length is 17 residues. Germline V CDR1 and CDR2: SGHRS, YFSETQ. The method was immunoSEQ multiplex PCR; TCRdb's version includes in-frame clones alone and lacks a portion of them. The sample contains approximately 120,000 clones, about 90% of which appear only once. Study conclusions and caveats: A few chains tied to CMV proved CMV antigen-specific in vitro. It was reported that the classifier diagnosed cytomegalovirus status with high specificity and sensitivity in both the original and validation cohorts.

The source is a woman aged 18-35 years in good health and CMV-seronegative. J is TRBJ2-1 and V is TRBV5-1; 12 positions match TRBD2. Source material: PBMCs. CDR3 loop: CASSLTGTSGRYNEQFF. The CDR3 DNA sequence: TGCGCCAGCAGCTTAACCGGGACTAGCGGGCGCTACAATGAGCAGTTCTTC. Together with reference TRBV5-1 and TRBJ2-1, the CDR3 gives the full variable domain: KAGVTQTPRYLIKTRGQQVTLSCSPISGHRSVSWYQQTPGQGLQFLFEYFSETQRNKGNFPGRFSGRQFSNSRSEMNVSTLELGDSALYLCASSLTGTSGRYNEQFFGPGTRLTVL.